Sequencing of this T cell receptor (beta chain) was carried out in a study of early stage breast cancer tumors. Background on the study: Under 10 ER+/PR+/HER2- tumors were invasive ductal; a few were invasive lobular. Average read coverage per sample was roughly 9.1-fold.

Turning to this clone: The target antigen is unknown.

TCRdb's copy holds only in-frame clones and misses some; the assay was immunoSEQ multiplex PCR. The table has more than 65,000 clones, roughly 80% seen once; the top ten hold 4.7%. Broader study findings: Functional markers like CD4, CD8 and FOXP3 were missed in bulk sequencing. Tumor and normal breast were distinguished via blood comparison in about 90% of the 16 patients.

Sequencing was done on a sample of blood. The receptor was derived from a person in their forties with breast cancer.

The CDR3 DNA sequence: TGTGCCAGCAGTTTTCTACAGGGAGATACGCAGTATTTT. It specifies CASSFLQGDTQYF. V is TRBV28 and J is TRBJ2-3; D is possibly TRBD1 (6 bases). This CDR3 has 13 residues. Germline V gene lookup returns CDR1 MDHEN and CDR2 SYDVKM. The germline V and J ends were trimmed by 3 bases and 5 bases, with 9 bases remaining between them.